These 18 T cell receptor beta chains came from one sample sequenced in a study of blood T cell repertoires in COVID-19. Produced via immunoSEQ multiplex PCR; TCRdb's table is partial and in-frame only. The sample has 250,000 or so clones; about 80% are singletons. The material sequenced was PBMCs or T cells enriched from blood (not recorded which). The source of these receptors is a man in his fifties or sixties who had recovered from COVID-19.

Here the CDR3 reads CASSPRISAGNEQFF. The CDR3 DNA reads as TGTGCCAGCAGTCCGCGGATATCGGCCGGCAATGAGCAGTTCTTC. The chain couples TRBV27 to TRBJ2-1; D unclear. The CDR3 loop spans 15 amino acids. The germline V gene encodes CDR1 MNHEY and CDR2 SMNVEV (reference sequence). Trimming took 5 bases from V and 6 from J, leaving 17 bases between them.

This chain joins TRBV19 and TRBJ2-1; 12 bases match TRBD2. V was clipped by 8 bases and J by 9 bases; unmatched bases: 5. The CDR3 is 13 amino acids. Germline V gene lookup returns CDR1 LNHDA and CDR2 SQIVND (reference sequence). CDR3 in DNA: TGTGCCAGTGAGACTAGCGGGAGTCTTGAGCAGTTCTTC. This encodes CASETSGSLEQFF.

For the CDR3, the DNA is TGTGCCAGCAGCCAAGGACAGGGAGTCATCAACTATGGCTACACCTTC. Its protein product is CASSQGQGVINYGYTF. The chain couples TRBV3-1 (or the pseudogene TRBV3-2) to TRBJ1-2; 7 bases match TRBD1. Trimming removed 1 base from V and 2 bases from J; junction bases left unmatched: 7. CDR3 length: 16 amino acids. In germline, CDR1 is LGHDT, CDR2 YNNKEL (reference sequence).

This clone was detected once. The chain carries TRBV28 and TRBJ2-5; 8 nucleotides line up with TRBD2. CDR3 size: 13 residues. The ends lost 7 bases at V and 4 bases at J; junction bases unmatched: 5. CDR1 and CDR2 (germline): MDHEN, SYDVKM. For the CDR3, the DNA is TGTGCCAGCACCCTCGCGGGGGGAGAGACCCAGTACTTC. Translated, it gives CASTLAGGETQYF.

The chain couples TRBV19 to TRBJ2-2; possibly TRBD1 for D (5 bases). With 10 bases removed from V and 0 bases from J, the gap between germline ends came to 12 bases. Germline V gene lookup returns CDR1 LNHDA and CDR2 SQIVND (reference sequence). The CDR3 is made up of 14 amino acids. CDR3 sequence (DNA): TGTGCCACCGGACAAACCGCGAACACCGGGGAGCTGTTTTTT. Amino acid sequence: CATGQTANTGELFF.

In the case of this clone: A read error is possible here, since a much larger clone lies one base away. The V gene is TRBV3-1 (or the pseudogene TRBV3-2), the J gene TRBJ1-1; perhaps TRBD1 as D (6 bases). V gave up 4 bases and J gave up 0 bases, with 9 bases separating them. In germline, CDR1 is LGHDT, CDR2 YNNKEL (reference sequence). CDR3 length equals 14 residues. The CDR3 coding sequence is TGTGCCAGCAGCCTAGGACAGTTGAACACTGAAGCTTTCTTT. It translates to CASSLGQLNTEAFF.

CDR3: CATSPGLPPYEQYF. The CDR3 coding sequence is TGTGCCACCAGCCCGGGACTACCTCCTTACGAGCAGTACTTC. The V call is TRBV24-1, the J call TRBJ2-7; 7 bases align to TRBD2. CDR3 size: 14 residues. The germline CDR1 and CDR2 sequences are KGHDR and SFDVKD. J gave up 4 bases and V 7 bases, and 9 bases lay outside the gene matches.

The gene calls are TRBV5-1 and TRBJ2-7, with 15 nucleotides matching TRBD2. The germline CDR1 and CDR2 sequences are SGHRS and YFSETQ. This CDR3 region has 18 residues. V was pared by 0 bases and J by 5 bases, with 9 bases of the junction left unmatched. The CDR3 sequence: CASSLAGGTSGRKDEQYF. As DNA, the CDR3 is TGCGCCAGCAGCTTGGCCGGCGGGACTAGCGGGAGGAAGGACGAGCAGTACTTC.

V usage is TRBV7-2 and J usage is TRBJ2-1; TRBD2 matches 12 bases. Looked up from germline, CDR1 is SGHTA and CDR2 is FQGNSA. Losses at the gene ends were 6 bases for V and 7 bases for J; bases not matched to a gene: 10. The CDR3 has 16 amino acids. The CDR3 bases are TGTGCCAGCAGTACCTCTAGCGGGAGGGCCCGGAATGAGCAGTTCTTC. Protein sequence: CASSTSSGRARNEQFF.

V and J are TRBV5-5 and TRBJ1-1; D gene uncertain. V gave up 0 bases and J gave up 11 bases, with 14 bases separating them. CDR3 length: 13 residues. Per the germline V gene, CDR1 is SGHKS and CDR2 is YYEKEE (reference sequence). Here the CDR3 reads CASSLGSTEEAFF. CDR3 in DNA: TGTGCCAGCAGCTTGGGTTCGACTGAAGAGGCTTTCTTT.

V and J are TRBV21-1 and TRBJ2-7; the D call TRBD2 from the table was never checked on the DNA. TRBV21-1 is given as a pseudogene. The CDR3 loop spans 17 amino acids. The CDR3 here is CASSKEGQSGDSYEQYF. The DNA of the CDR3 is TGTGCCAGCAGCAAAGAGGGCCAGTCGGGGGACTCCTACGAGCAGTACTTC.

The chain has TRBV28 and TRBJ2-1, with TRBD1 matching 10 bases. CDR1 MDHEN and CDR2 SYDVKM come from the germline V gene. Unmatched junction bases numbered 9, after V lost 8 bases and J lost 8 bases. CDR3 length: 14 amino acids. The CDR3 bases are TGTGCCAGCCTTCACGGGACAGGGGTTGATGAGCAGTTCTTC. Encoded protein: CASLHGTGVDEQFF.

The sample holds one count of this clone. The V gene is TRBV18, the J gene TRBJ1-1, with unresolved D. V was clipped by 3 bases and J by 1 base, with 9 bases between them. CDR1 and CDR2 from the germline V gene are KGHSH and LQKENI. This CDR3 has 14 residues. CDR3 loop: CASSPAGRNTEAFF. Here the CDR3 DNA reads TGTGCCAGCTCACCCGCTGGGAGGAACACTGAAGCTTTCTTT.

V usage is TRBV28 and J usage is TRBJ2-4; D is possibly TRBD1 (6 bases). CDR1 and CDR2 (germline): MDHEN, SYDVKM. Trimming took off 4 bases at V and 2 bases at J, with 21 bases between the two ends. CDR3 length equals 18 residues. CDR3 coding DNA: TGTGCCAGCAGTTGGATACAAATTCAGGGGAGTTCCAAAAACATTCAGTACTTC. Residues: CASSWIQIQGSSKNIQYF. Full variable domain (missing parts from reference TRBV28 and TRBJ2-4): DVKVTQSSRYLVKRTGEKVFLECVQDMDHENMFWYRQDPGLGLRLIYFSYDVKMKEKGDIPEGYSVSREKKERFSLILESASTNQTSMYLCASSWIQIQGSSKNIQYFGAGTRLSVL.

V usage is TRBV27 and J usage is TRBJ2-7; 10 bases are shared with TRBD1. Germline trimming cut 4 bases from V and 3 bases from J; bases unmatched to any gene: 6. This CDR3 is 15 amino acids long. Germline loops: CDR1 MNHEY, CDR2 SMNVEV (reference sequence). CDR3 nucleotide sequence: TGTGCCAGCAGTTACGGACAGGGGGGTTTCTACGAGCAGTACTTC. Its protein is CASSYGQGGFYEQYF.

This sequence joins TRBV21-1 and TRBJ1-1. TRBV21-1 corresponds to a pseudogene. The CDR3 has 12 amino acids. The CDR3 spells CASLGGTVEAFF. In nucleotides, the CDR3 is TGTGCCAGCCTCGGGGGGACGGTTGAAGCTTTCTTT.

This clone has a single count. The J gene is TRBJ2-2, the V gene TRBV5-1; D not certain. This CDR3 comprises 15 residues. Germline V lookup: CDR1 SGHRS, CDR2 YFSETQ. Trimming removed 0 bases from V and 6 bases from J, with 12 bases in between. CDR3 protein: CASSLGDRVSGELFF. The CDR3 DNA reads as TGCGCCAGCAGCTTGGGCGATCGAGTCTCCGGGGAGCTGTTTTTT.

This chain joins TRBV12-5 and TRBJ2-7; TRBD2 matches 13 bases. V dropped 1 base and J dropped 5; count of bases not matched to a gene: 5. The CDR3 is made up of 16 amino acids. The germline V gene has CDR1 LGHNT and CDR2 FRNRAP. In DNA, the CDR3 is TGTGCTAGTGGTTTGGGACTAGCGGGAGGTGGCGACGAGCAGTACTTC. Its protein product is CASGLGLAGGGDEQYF.